Listed here are 8 T cell receptor beta chains from one sample, sequenced in a study of early T cells in non-severe SARS-CoV-2 infection. One entry per CDR3 protein results from TCRdb running MiXCR on the 5' RACE reads. The sample contains tens of thousands of distinct CDR3 sequences, around 4.7% of which appear only once. The specimen was whole blood. The origin of the receptors is an adult who was a healthcare worker with PCR-confirmed SARS-CoV-2 infection or an uninfected control (not recorded which).

This clonotype was observed at least ten times. The chain has TRBV24-1 and TRBJ2-7; 7 bases agree with TRBD1. Unmatched junction bases numbered 13, after V lost 3 bases and J lost 3 bases. The V gene's germline CDR1 is KGHDR and CDR2 SFDVKD. The CDR3 is made up of 17 amino acids. CDR3: CATSDASGDRGRYEQYF. DNA for the CDR3: TGTGCCACCAGTGATGCTTCTGGGGACAGAGGCCGCTACGAGCAGTACTTC.

This clonotype was observed at least ten times. The chain links TRBV19 to TRBJ2-3; D remains unclear. The V end lost 8 bases, the J end lost 1 base, and 16 bases lay between the germline ends. CDR1 is LNHDA, CDR2 SQIVND, per germline (reference sequence). This CDR3 has 15 residues. CDR3 sequence: CASSRDSSGTDTQYF. The CDR3 nucleotides are TGTGCCAGTTCTAGAGACTCCTCTGGCACAGATACGCAGTATTTT.

This clonotype was found many times. This chain uses TRBV5-1 with TRBJ2-1; 7 bases match TRBD1. This CDR3 is 15 amino acids long. Losses at the gene ends were 4 bases for V and 10 bases for J; bases not matched to a gene: 14. Germline loops: CDR1 SGHRS, CDR2 YFSETQ. In nucleotides, the CDR3 is TGCGCCAGCAGCCACACAGGGGACCTGGAGCGGGAGCAGTTCTTC. Residues: CASSHTGDLEREQFF.

The chain employs TRBV3-1 and TRBJ2-3; no clear D gene. The CDR3 is 12 residues long. Between the trimmed V and J ends, which lost 2 bases and 2 bases, there was a span of 2 bases. The germline gives CDR1 LGHDT, CDR2 YNNKEL (reference sequence). DNA for the CDR3: TGTGCCAGCAGCCAAATCACAGATACGCAGTATTTT. It yields the protein CASSQITDTQYF.

Many counts were recorded for this clonotype. J is TRBJ2-3 and V is TRBV4-1; no reliable D call. The V gene lost 1 base and the J gene lost 0 bases, with 14 bases spanning the gap. The CDR3 runs to 17 residues. Per germline, CDR1 MGHRA and CDR2 YSYEKL. The chain's CDR3 is CASSQGFKVTSTDTQYF. In DNA form, the CDR3 reads TGCGCCAGCAGCCAAGGGTTTAAGGTGACTAGCACAGATACGCAGTATTTT.

Ten or more counts support this clonotype. This chain connects TRBV4-1 to TRBJ2-7; 7 bases fit TRBD1. The V and J ends lost 3 bases and 4 bases, in that order; junction bases with no gene match: 3. This CDR3 is 13 amino acids long. In germline, CDR1 is MGHRA, CDR2 YSYEKL. For the CDR3, the DNA is TGCGCCAGCAGCCAGGTGGGACAGTACGAGCAGTACTTC. Translation: CASSQVGQYEQYF.

The chain links TRBV20-1 to TRBJ1-2; D is unresolved. The CDR3 is 11 amino acids. CDR1 is DFQATT, CDR2 SNEGSKA, per germline (reference sequence). Trimming took 3 bases from V and 5 from J, leaving 7 bases between them. CDR3 residues: CSARGLYGYTF. The CDR3, as DNA: TGCAGTGCTAGGGGATTATATGGCTACACCTTC.

To note about this clonotype: With a much larger clone just one base away, this may be a read error. V gene TRBV10-3 combines with J gene TRBJ2-3, with D maybe TRBD2 (6 bases). The CDR3 has 12 residues. Germline V CDR1 and CDR2: ENHRY, SYGVKD. The CDR3 reads CVTEGREDTQYF. DNA of the CDR3: TGTGTCACGGAGGGTCGTGAAGATACGCAGTATTTT.